This T cell receptor (beta chain) was documented in a study of blood T cell repertoires in COVID-19. Study-level information: The samples span acute and convalescent COVID-19 from the United States, Italy and Spain.

The CDR3 totals 19 residues. Trimming took off 0 bases at V and 2 bases at J, with 19 bases between the two ends. Germline V CDR1 and CDR2: LGHNA, YSLEER. Assay used: immunoSEQ multiplex PCR; TCRdb lists only in-frame clones, some missing. Altogether about 50,000 clones are present, about 90% being singletons, with the ten largest covering 7.5% to 10%. This TCR derives from an elderly man with active or convalescent COVID-19. The chain employs TRBV4-3 and TRBJ2-2; D is possibly TRBD2 (6 bases). Sequenced input: peripheral blood. The CDR3 is CASSQEYPRRGINTGELFF. The CDR3 DNA is TGCGCCAGCAGCCAAGAATACCCGCGGAGGGGAATTAACACCGGGGAGCTGTTTTTT.